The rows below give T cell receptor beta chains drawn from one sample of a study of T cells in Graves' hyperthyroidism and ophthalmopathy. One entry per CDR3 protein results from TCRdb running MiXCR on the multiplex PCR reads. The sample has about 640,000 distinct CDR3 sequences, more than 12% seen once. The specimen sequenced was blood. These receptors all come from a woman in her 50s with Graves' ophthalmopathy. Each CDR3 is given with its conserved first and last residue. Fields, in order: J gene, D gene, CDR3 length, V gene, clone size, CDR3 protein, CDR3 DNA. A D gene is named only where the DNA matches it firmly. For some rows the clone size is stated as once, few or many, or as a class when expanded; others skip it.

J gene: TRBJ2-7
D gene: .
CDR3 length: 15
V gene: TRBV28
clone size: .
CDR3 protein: CASSPFGVGPYEQYF
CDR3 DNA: TGTGCCAGCAGTCCGTTCGGCGTCGGACCCTACGAGCAGTACTTC

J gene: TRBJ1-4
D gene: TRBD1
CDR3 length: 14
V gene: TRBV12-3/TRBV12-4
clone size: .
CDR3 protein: CASSSDRGREKLFF
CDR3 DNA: TGTGCCAGCAGCTCCGACAGGGGGCGGGAAAAACTGTTTTTT

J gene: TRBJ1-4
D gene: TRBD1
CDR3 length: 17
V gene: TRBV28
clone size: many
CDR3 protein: CASSPGTGGTTNEKLFF
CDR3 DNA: TGTGCCAGCAGTCCCGGGACAGGGGGGACAACTAATGAAAAACTGTTTTTT

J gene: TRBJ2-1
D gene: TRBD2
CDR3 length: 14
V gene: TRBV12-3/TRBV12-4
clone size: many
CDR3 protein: CASFRAGDMNEQFF
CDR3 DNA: TGTGCCAGCTTCCGAGCGGGAGATATGAATGAGCAGTTCTTC

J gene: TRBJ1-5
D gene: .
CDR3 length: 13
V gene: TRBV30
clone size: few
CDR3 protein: CAWSGPSNQPQHF
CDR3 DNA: TGTGCCTGGAGTGGGCCGAGTAATCAGCCCCAGCATTTT

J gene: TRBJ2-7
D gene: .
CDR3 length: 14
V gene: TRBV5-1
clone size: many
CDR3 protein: CASSLVGSSYEQYF
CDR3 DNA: TGCGCCAGCAGCTTGGTTGGGAGCTCCTACGAGCAGTACTTC

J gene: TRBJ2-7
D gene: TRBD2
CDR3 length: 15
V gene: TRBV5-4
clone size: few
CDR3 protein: CASSTSGRARYEQYF
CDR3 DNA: TGTGCCAGCAGCACTAGCGGGAGGGCCAGGTACGAGCAGTACTTC

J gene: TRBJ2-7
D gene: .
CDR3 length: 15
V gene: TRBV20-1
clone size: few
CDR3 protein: CSAREGPPRGYEQYF
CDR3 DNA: TGCAGTGCTAGAGAAGGCCCCCCTCGTGGGTACGAGCAGTACTTC

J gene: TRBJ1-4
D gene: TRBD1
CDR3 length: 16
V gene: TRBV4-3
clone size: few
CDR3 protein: CASSQGQGASNEKLFF
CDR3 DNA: TGCGCCAGCAGCCAAGGACAGGGGGCTTCGAATGAAAAACTGTTTTTT

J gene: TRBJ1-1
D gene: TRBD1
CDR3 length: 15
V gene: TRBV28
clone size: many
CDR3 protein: CASSLLLQGVTEAFF
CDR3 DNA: TGTGCCAGCAGTTTATTGCTCCAGGGGGTGACTGAAGCTTTCTTT

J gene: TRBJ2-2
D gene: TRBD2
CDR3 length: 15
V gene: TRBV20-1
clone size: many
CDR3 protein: CSARRDYANPGELFF
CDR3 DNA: TGCAGTGCTAGAAGGGACTATGCGAACCCCGGGGAGCTGTTTTTT

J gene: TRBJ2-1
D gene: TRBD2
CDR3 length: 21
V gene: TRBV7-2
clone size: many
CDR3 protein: CASSLVSGGAGVGASYNEQFF
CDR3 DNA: TGTGCCAGCAGCTTAGTTAGCGGAGGAGCGGGAGTGGGAGCGTCCTACAATGAGCAGTTCTTC

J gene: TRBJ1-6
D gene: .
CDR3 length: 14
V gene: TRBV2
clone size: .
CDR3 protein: CASSEEGSDSPLHF
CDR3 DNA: TGTGCCAGCAGTGAAGAGGGGTCGGATTCACCCCTCCACTTT

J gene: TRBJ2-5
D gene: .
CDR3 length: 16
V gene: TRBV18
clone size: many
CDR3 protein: CASSPTARLYQETQYF
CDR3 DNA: TGTGCCAGCTCACCAACGGCTAGACTGTACCAAGAGACCCAGTACTTC

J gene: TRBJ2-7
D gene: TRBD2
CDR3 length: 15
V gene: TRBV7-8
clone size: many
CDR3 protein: CASSLRSSGIYEQYF
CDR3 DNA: TGTGCCAGCAGCTTAAGGTCTAGCGGAATCTACGAGCAGTACTTC

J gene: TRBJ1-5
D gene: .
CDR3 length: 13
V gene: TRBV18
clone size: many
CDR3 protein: CASSPEGRQPQHF
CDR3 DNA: TGTGCCAGCTCACCAGAGGGTAGGCAGCCCCAGCATTTT

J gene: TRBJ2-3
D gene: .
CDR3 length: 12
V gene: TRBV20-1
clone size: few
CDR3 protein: CSARMQTDTQYF
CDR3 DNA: TGCAGTGCTAGAATGCAGACAGATACGCAGTATTTT

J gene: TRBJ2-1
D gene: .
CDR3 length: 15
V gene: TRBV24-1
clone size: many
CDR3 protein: CATSDRQEDYNEQFF
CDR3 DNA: TGTGCCACCAGTGATAGACAGGAAGACTACAATGAGCAGTTCTTC

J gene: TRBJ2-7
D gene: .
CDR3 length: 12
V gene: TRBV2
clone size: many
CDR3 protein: CASTERGYEQYF
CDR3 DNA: TGTGCCAGCACCGAACGGGGCTACGAGCAGTACTTC

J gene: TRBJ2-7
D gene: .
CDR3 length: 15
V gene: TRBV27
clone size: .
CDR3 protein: CASSFIDGSFYEQYF
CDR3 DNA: TGTGCCAGCAGTTTCATTGACGGGAGCTTCTACGAGCAGTACTTC

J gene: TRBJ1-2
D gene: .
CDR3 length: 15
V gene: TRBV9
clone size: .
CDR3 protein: CASSVGGGAGYGYTF
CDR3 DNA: TGTGCCAGCAGCGTAGGCGGGGGGGCCGGCTATGGCTACACCTTC

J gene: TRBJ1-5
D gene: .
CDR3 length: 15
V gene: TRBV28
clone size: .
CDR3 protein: CASSPRGGWGQPQHF
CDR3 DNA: TGTGCCAGCAGTCCGCGGGGGGGCTGGGGTCAGCCCCAGCATTTT

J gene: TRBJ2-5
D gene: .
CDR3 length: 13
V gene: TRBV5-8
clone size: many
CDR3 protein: CASNLDAQETQYF
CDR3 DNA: TGTGCCAGCAACTTGGACGCCCAAGAGACCCAGTACTTC

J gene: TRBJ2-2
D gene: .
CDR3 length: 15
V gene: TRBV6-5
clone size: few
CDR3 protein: CASSYYQGNTGELFF
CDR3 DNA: TGTGCCAGCAGTTATTACCAGGGTAACACCGGGGAGCTGTTTTTT

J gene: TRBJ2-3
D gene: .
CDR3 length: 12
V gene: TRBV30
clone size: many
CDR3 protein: CAWSPSTDTQYF
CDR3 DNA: TGTGCCTGGAGTCCTAGCACAGATACGCAGTATTTT

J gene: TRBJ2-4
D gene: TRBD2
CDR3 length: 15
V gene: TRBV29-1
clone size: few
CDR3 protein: CSVNFGTSGSNIQYF
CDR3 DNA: TGCAGCGTCAACTTCGGGACTAGCGGGAGTAACATTCAGTACTTC

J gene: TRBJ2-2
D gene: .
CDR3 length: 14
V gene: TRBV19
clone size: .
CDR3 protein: CASSTEGATGELFF
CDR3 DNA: TGTGCCAGTAGTACCGAAGGGGCCACCGGGGAGCTGTTTTTT

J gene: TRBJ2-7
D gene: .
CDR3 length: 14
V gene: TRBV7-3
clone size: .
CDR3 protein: CASSLGSSTTGQYF
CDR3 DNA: TGTGCCAGCAGCTTAGGTTCTAGCACTACGGGGCAGTACTTC

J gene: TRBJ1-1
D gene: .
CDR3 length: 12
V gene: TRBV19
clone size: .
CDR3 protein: CASSIFQTEAFF
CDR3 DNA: TGTGCCAGTAGTATCTTCCAGACTGAAGCTTTCTTT

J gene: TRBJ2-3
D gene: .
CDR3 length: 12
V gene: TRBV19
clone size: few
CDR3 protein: CASSIVKDTQYF
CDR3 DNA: TGTGCCAGTAGTATAGTGAAGGATACGCAGTATTTT

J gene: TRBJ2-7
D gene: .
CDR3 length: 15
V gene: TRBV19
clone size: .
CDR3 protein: CASSIRVAERYEQYF
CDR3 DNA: TGTGCCAGTAGTATCCGGGTAGCAGAGCGCTACGAGCAGTACTTC

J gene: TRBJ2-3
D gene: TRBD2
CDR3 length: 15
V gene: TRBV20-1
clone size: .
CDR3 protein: CSASRLAGDLDTQYF
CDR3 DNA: TGCAGTGCTAGTCGACTAGCGGGAGACCTCGATACGCAGTATTTT

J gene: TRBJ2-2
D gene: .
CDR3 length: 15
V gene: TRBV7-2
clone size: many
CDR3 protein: CASSFQGGNTGELFF
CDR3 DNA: TGTGCCAGCAGCTTTCAAGGGGGGAACACCGGGGAGCTGTTTTTT

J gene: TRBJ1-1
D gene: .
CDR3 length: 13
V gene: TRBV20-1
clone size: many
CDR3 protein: CSVRPGINTEAFF
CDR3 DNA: TGCAGTGTCAGGCCGGGGATAAACACTGAAGCTTTCTTT

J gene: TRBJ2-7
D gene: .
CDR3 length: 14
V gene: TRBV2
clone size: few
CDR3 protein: CAQARDGSSYEQYF
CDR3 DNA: TGTGCCCAGGCCAGGGACGGGAGCTCCTACGAGCAGTACTTC

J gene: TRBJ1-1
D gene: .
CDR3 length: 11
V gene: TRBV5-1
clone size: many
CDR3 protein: CASSLDREAFF
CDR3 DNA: TGTGCCAGCAGTTTAGACCGTGAAGCTTTCTTT

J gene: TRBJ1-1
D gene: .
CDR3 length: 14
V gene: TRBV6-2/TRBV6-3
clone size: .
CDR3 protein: CASSSAQTNTEAFF
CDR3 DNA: TGTGCCAGCAGTTCTGCACAGACGAACACTGAAGCTTTCTTT

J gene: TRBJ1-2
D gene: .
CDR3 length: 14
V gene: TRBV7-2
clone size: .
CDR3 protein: CASSLSGDGYGYTF
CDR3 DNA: TGTGCCAGCAGCTTAAGTGGGGACGGTTATGGCTACACCTTC

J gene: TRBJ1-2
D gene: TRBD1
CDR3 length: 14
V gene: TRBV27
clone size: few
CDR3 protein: CASSPRQGANGYTF
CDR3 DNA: TGTGCCAGCAGCCCTCGACAGGGGGCGAATGGCTACACCTTC

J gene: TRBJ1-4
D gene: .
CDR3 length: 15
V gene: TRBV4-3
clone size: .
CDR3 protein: CASAPARRINEKLFF
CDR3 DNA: TGCGCCAGCGCCCCTGCTCGACGGATTAATGAAAAACTGTTTTTT

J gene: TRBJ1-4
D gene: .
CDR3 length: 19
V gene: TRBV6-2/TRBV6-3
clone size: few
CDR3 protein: CASSRVRRGGGLYREKLFF
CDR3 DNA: TGTGCCAGCAGCCGCGTGCGAAGAGGGGGGGGATTATACCGTGAAAAACTGTTTTTT

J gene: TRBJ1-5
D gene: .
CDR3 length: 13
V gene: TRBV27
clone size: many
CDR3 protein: CASSQGLGQPQHF
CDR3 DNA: TGTGCCAGCAGTCAGGGTTTGGGTCAGCCCCAGCATTTT

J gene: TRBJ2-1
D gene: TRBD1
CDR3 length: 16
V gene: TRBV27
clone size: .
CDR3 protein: CASSPRTGRINNEQFF
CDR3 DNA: TGTGCCAGCAGTCCGAGGACAGGGCGAATTAACAATGAGCAGTTCTTC

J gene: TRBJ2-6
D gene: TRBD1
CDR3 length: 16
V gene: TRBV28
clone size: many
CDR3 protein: CASRRAGGPGANVLTF
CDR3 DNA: TGTGCCAGCAGGAGGGCAGGGGGCCCTGGGGCCAACGTCCTGACTTTC

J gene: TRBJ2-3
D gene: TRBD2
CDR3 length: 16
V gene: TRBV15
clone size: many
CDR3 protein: CATSRAGGASTDTQYF
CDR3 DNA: TGTGCCACCAGCAGAGCGGGAGGGGCAAGCACAGATACGCAGTATTTT

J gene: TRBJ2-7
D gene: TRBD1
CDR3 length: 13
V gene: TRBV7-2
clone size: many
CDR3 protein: CASRRQGAYEQYF
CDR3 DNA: TGTGCCAGCAGAAGACAGGGGGCTTACGAGCAGTACTTC

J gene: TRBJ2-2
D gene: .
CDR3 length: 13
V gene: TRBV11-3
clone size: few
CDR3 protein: CASSLDRDGELFF
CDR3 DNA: TGTGCCAGCAGCTTAGATCGGGACGGGGAGCTGTTTTTT

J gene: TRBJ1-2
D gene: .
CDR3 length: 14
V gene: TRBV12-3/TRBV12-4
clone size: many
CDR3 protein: CASSWMGGGYGYTF
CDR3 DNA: TGTGCCAGCAGTTGGATGGGGGGGGGCTATGGCTACACCTTC

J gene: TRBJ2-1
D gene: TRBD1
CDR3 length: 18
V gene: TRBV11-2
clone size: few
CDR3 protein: CASSLAGWFRQGANEQFF
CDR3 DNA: TGTGCCAGCAGCTTAGCAGGTTGGTTTCGTCAGGGGGCGAATGAGCAGTTCTTC